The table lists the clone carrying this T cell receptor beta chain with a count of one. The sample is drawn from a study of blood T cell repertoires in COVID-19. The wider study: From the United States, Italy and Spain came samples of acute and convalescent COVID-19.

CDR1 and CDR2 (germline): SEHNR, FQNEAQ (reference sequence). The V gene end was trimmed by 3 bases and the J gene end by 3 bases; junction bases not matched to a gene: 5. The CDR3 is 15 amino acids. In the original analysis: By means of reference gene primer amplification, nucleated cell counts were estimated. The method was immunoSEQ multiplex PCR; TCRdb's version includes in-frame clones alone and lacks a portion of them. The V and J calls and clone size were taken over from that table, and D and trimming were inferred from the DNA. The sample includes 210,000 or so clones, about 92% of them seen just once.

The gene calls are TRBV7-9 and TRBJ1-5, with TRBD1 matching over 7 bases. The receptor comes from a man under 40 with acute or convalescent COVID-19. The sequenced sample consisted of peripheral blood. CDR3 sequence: CASSFGDRINQPQHF. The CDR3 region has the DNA TGTGCCAGCAGCTTTGGGGACAGAATCAATCAGCCCCAGCATTTT.